Detailed here is one TCR beta chain. Its specificity is not known. This specimen belongs to a study of T cells in localized non-small cell lung cancer. Study observations and caveats: In adjacent lung, a median roughly 57 of the top 100 tumor clones were found. Higher adjacent-lung clonality was associated with shorter survival.

The length of the CDR3 is 14 residues. Per the germline V gene, CDR1 is SGHNT and CDR2 is YYREEE (reference sequence). V lost 4 bases and J 5 bases, leaving 12 bases between the germline ends. Some clones are missing from TCRdb's copy, which holds only in-frame ones; the method was immunoSEQ multiplex PCR. The data hold about 52,000 clones, with 85% to 90% observed a single time. Sequenced here: PBMCs, sampled before any cancer treatment. The chain is built from TRBV5-4 and TRBJ2-2; weak D call: TRBD2 (5 bases). The TCR originated in a female donor with stage II lung adenocarcinoma. The CDR3: CASSRRQLTGELFF. CDR3 bases: TGTGCCAGCAGCCGGAGGCAATTGACCGGGGAGCTGTTTTTT.